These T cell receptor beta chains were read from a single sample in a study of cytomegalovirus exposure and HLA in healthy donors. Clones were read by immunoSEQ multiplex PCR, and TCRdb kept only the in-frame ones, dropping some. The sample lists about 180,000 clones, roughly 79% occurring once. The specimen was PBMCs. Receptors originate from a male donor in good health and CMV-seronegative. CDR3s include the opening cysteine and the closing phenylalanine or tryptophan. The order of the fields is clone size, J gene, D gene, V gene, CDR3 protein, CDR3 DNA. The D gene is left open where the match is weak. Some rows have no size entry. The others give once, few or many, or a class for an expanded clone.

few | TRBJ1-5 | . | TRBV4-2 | CASSYGGADYSNQPQHF | TGTGCCAGCAGCTACGGCGGGGCGGATTATAGCAATCAGCCCCAGCATTTT
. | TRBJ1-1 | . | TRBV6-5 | CASNGQMGVNTEAFF | TGTGCCAGCAACGGACAGATGGGGGTGAACACTGAAGCTTTCTTT
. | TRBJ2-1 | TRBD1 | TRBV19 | CASSLIAGDSVLNEQFF | TGTGCCAGTAGTCTCATAGCTGGGGACAGTGTTCTAAATGAGCAGTTCTTC
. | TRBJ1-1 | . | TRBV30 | CAWSVLIAMNTEAFF | TGTGCCTGGAGTGTACTGATCGCCATGAACACTGAAGCTTTCTTT
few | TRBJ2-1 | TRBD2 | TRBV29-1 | CSVELAGINEQFF | TGCAGCGTTGAACTAGCGGGGATTAATGAGCAGTTCTTC
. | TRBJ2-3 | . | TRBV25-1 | CASSEYSRTQYF | TGTGCCAGCAGTGAATATAGTCGTACGCAGTATTTT
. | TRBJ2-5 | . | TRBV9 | CASSPEVGTVQETQYF | TGTGCCAGCAGCCCGGAGGTCGGGACTGTACAAGAGACCCAGTACTTC
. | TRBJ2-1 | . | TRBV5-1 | CASRQGGNEQFF | TGCGCCAGCAGACAGGGGGGGAATGAGCAGTTCTTC
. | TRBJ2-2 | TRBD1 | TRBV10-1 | CASSDWTGGYTGELFF | TGCGCCAGCAGTGACTGGACAGGGGGGTATACCGGGGAGCTGTTTTTT
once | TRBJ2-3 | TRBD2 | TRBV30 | CARGRGLAGGGDTQYF | TGTGCCCGGGGCCGGGGACTAGCGGGAGGAGGAGATACGCAGTATTTT
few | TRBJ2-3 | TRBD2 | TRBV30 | CASTTGAGGTDTQYF | TGTGCCTCAACAACCGGTGCGGGGGGCACAGATACGCAGTATTTT
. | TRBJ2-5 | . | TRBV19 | CASSMRDDYRETQYF | TGTGCCAGTAGTATGCGGGACGATTATAGGGAGACCCAGTACTTC
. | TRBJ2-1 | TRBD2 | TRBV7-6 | CASSLELAGRDEQFF | TGTGCCAGCAGCTTAGAACTAGCGGGGCGGGATGAGCAGTTCTTC
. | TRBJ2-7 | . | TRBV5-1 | CASSLSPGVVYEQYF | TGCGCCAGCAGCTTATCTCCAGGGGTCGTATACGAGCAGTACTTC
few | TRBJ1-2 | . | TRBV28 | CASSYSNNYGYTF | TGTGCCAGCAGTTATAGCAATAACTATGGCTACACCTTC
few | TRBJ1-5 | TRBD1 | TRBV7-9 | CSSGQGPYSNQPQHF | TGTTCCAGCGGACAGGGGCCCTATAGCAATCAGCCCCAGCATTTT
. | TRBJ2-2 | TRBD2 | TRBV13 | CASSLGLAGWTNTGELFF | TGTGCCAGCAGCCTAGGACTAGCGGGATGGACTAACACCGGGGAGCTGTTTTTT
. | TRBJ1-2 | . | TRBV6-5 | CASSYSTGGDGYTF | TGTGCCAGCAGTTACTCGACCGGGGGAGATGGCTACACCTTC
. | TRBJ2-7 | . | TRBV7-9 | CASSLYPYEQYF | TGTGCCAGCAGCTTATATCCCTACGAGCAGTACTTC
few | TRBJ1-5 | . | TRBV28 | CASTLEPRVGTGGRPQHF | TGTGCCAGCACCCTTGAACCCCGTGTCGGGACGGGGGGAAGGCCCCAGCATTTT
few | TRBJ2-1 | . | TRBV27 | CASTPRGTLDSQVYNEQFF | TGTGCCAGCACCCCCCGGGGGACCCTCGATTCCCAGGTCTACAATGAGCAGTTCTTC
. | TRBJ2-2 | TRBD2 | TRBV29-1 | CSVFLYGREGRAGELFF | TGCAGCGTTTTTCTCTACGGGCGGGAGGGCCGTGCCGGGGAGCTGTTTTTT
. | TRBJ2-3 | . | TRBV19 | CATRQTASTDTQYF | TGTGCCACGAGACAGACTGCTAGCACAGATACGCAGTATTTT
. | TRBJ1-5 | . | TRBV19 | CASTSLEGNQPQHF | TGTGCCAGTACCTCTTTAGAGGGCAATCAGCCCCAGCATTTT
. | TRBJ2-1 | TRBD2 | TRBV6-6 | CASSLLGTSGYNEQFF | TGTGCCAGCAGCCTACTGGGGACTAGCGGGTACAATGAGCAGTTCTTC
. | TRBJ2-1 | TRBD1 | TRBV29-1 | CSVAGTGTYNEQFF | TGCAGCGTTGCGGGGACAGGGACTTACAATGAGCAGTTCTTC
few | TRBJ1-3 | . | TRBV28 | CASASGAYSGNTIYF | TGTGCCAGTGCGTCTGGGGCATACTCTGGAAACACCATATATTTT
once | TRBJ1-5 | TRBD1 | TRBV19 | CASSGKRGQGNQPQHF | TGTGCCAGTAGTGGGAAGAGAGGACAGGGGAATCAGCCCCAGCATTTT
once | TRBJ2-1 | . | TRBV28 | CASNRDTSYNEQFF | TGTGCCAGCAACCGGGACACCTCCTACAATGAGCAGTTCTTC
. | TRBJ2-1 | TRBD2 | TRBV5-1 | CASTDFGGGSSYNEQFF | TGCGCCAGCACCGACTTCGGGGGGGGTAGCTCCTACAATGAGCAGTTCTTC
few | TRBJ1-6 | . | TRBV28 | CASIPSDYNSPLHF | TGTGCCAGCATCCCTTCAGATTATAATTCACCCCTCCACTTT
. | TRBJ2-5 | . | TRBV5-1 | CASSLTKETQYF | TGCGCCAGCAGCTTGACTAAAGAGACCCAGTACTTC
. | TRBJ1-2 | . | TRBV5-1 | CASSRGPESRYGYTF | TGCGCCAGCAGCCGCGGTCCCGAAAGTAGGTATGGCTACACCTTC
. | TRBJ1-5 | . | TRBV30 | CAWSVRTDQPQHF | TGTGCCTGGAGTGTACGGACAGATCAGCCCCAGCATTTT
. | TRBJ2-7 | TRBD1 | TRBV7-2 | CASSLPRGTGRSEQYF | TGTGCCAGCAGCTTGCCCCGGGGGACAGGCCGATCCGAGCAGTACTTC
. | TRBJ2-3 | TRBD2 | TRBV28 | CASSLWTSGGTSTDTQYF | TGTGCCAGCAGTTTATGGACTAGCGGAGGCACTAGCACAGATACGCAGTATTTT
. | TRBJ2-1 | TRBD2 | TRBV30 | CARRTSGGLNEQFF | TGTGCCCGCCGGACTAGCGGGGGCCTCAATGAGCAGTTCTTC
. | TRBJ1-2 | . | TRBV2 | CASSPTGVEGYTF | TGTGCCAGCAGTCCAACAGGAGTCGAGGGCTACACCTTC
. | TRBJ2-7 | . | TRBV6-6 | CASSGEGAEQYF | TGTGCCAGCAGTGGAGAGGGAGCCGAGCAGTACTTC
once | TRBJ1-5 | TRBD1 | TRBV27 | CASSNRGLRVSNQPQHF | TGTGCCAGCAGCAACAGGGGATTGAGGGTTAGCAATCAGCCCCAGCATTTT
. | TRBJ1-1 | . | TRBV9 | CASSVFVNTEAFF | TGTGCCAGCAGCGTATTCGTGAACACTGAAGCTTTCTTT
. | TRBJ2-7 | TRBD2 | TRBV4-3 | CASSQEGVSGIYEQYF | TGCGCCAGCAGCCAAGAGGGCGTTAGCGGGATATACGAGCAGTACTTC
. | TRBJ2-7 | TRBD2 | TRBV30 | CAWSARLLAGGDREQYF | TGTGCCTGGAGCGCAAGGTTACTAGCGGGAGGGGATCGGGAGCAGTACTTC
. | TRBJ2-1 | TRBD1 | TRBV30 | CAWDRGTYNEQFF | TGTGCCTGGGACAGGGGAACCTACAATGAGCAGTTCTTC
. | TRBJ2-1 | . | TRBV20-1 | CSASTGRGQFF | TGCAGTGCTTCCACGGGGCGGGGCCAGTTCTTC
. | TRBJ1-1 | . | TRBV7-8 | CASSPRAGGTEAFF | TGTGCCAGCAGCCCCCGGGCGGGGGGCACTGAAGCTTTCTTT
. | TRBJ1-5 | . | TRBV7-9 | CASSLEWGRVGNQPQHF | TGTGCCAGCAGCTTAGAATGGGGCAGGGTGGGCAATCAGCCCCAGCATTTT
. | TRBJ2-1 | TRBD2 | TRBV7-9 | CASRRLAGGQYNEQFF | TGTGCCAGCAGAAGACTAGCGGGGGGGCAATACAATGAGCAGTTCTTC
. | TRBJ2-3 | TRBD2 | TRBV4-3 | CASSQDGSGRAGDTQYF | TGCGCCAGCAGCCAAGATGGCAGCGGGAGGGCCGGAGATACGCAGTATTTT
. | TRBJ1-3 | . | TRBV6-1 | CASSETPGQLSGNTIYF | TGTGCCAGCAGTGAAACCCCTGGACAGCTCTCTGGAAACACCATATATTTT
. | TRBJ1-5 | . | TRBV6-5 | CASSPWGGNQPQHF | TGTGCCAGCAGTCCCTGGGGGGGCAATCAGCCCCAGCATTTT
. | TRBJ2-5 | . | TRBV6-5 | CASSLQETQYF | TGTGCCAGCAGTTTACAAGAGACCCAGTACTTC